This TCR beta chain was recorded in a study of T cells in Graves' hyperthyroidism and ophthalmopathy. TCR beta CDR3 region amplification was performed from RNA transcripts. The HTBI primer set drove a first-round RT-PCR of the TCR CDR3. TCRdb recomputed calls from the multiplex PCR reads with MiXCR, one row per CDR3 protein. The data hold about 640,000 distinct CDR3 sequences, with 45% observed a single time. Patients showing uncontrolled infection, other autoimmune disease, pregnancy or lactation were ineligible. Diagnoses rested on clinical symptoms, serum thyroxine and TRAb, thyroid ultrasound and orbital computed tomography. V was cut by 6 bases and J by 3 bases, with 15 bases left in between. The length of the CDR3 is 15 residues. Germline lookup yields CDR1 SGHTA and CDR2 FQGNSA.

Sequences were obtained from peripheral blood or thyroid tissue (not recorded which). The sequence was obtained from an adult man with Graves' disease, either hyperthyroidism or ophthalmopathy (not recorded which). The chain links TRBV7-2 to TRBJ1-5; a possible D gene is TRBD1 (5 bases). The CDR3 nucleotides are TGTGCCAGCAGTTTGACGGCGGGGGTCAATCAGCCCCAGCATTTT. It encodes CASSLTAGVNQPQHF.